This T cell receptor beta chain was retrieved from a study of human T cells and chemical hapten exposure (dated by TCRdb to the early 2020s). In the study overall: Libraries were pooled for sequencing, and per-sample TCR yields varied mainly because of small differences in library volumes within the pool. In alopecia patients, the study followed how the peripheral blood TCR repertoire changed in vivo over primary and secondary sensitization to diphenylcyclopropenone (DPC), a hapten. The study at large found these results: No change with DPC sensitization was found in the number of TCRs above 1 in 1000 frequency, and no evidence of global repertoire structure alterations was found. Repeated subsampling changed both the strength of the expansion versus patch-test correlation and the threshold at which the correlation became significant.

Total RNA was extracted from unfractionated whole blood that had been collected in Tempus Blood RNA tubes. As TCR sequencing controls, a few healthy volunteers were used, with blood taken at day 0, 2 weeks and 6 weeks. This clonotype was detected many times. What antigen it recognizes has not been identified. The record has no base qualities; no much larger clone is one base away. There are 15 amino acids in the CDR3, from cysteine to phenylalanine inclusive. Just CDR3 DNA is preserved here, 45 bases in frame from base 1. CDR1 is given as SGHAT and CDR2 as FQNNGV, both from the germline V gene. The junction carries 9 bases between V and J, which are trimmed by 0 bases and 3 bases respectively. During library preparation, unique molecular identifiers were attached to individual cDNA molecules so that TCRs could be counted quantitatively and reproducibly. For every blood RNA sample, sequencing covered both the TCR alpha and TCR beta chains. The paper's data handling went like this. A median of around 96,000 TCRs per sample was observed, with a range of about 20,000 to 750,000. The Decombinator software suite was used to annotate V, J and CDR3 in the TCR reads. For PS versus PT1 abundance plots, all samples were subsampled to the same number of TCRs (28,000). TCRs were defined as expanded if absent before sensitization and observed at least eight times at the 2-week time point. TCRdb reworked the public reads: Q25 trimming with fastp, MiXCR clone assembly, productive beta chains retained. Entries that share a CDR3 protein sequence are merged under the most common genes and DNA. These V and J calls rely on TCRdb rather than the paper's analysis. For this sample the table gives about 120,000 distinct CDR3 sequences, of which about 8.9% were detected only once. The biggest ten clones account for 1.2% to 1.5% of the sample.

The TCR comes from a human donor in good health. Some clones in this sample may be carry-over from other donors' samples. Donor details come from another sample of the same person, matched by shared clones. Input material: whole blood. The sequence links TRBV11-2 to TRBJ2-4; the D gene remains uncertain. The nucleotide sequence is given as TGTGCCAGCAGCTTAGAATGGCAAGGCAAAAACATTCAGTACTTC. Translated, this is CASSLEWQGKNIQYF.